The 30 T cell receptor beta chains listed next were all sequenced from one sample in a study of cytomegalovirus exposure and HLA in healthy donors. The PCR employed 60 Vbeta primers together with 13 Jbeta primers. Generated by immunoSEQ multiplex PCR, the TCRdb table keeps only in-frame clones and is missing some. In the table there are 120,000 to 150,000 clones, 82% of which are singletons. Specimen: PBMCs. The receptors stem from a woman in her thirties or forties in good health and CMV-seronegative.

This sequence joins TRBV28 and TRBJ1-1, with 8 bases identical to TRBD1. The CDR3 has 15 residues. Germline values: CDR1 MDHEN, CDR2 SYDVKM. With 10 bases clipped from V and 3 bases from J, the junction kept 13 bases outside the gene matches. For the CDR3, the DNA is TGTGCCACCAGCGCCTGGGACAGGCAGGACACTGAAGCTTTCTTT. As protein: CATSAWDRQDTEAFF.

This chain uses TRBV6-5 with TRBJ1-5; tentatively, D is TRBD1 (6 bases). CDR3 length: 13 residues. Looked up from germline, CDR1 is MNHEY and CDR2 is SVGAGI. DNA of the CDR3: TGTCCTCTCAGGGGCGGGAGCAATCAGCCCCAGCATTTT. This encodes CPLRGGSNQPQHF.

This chain uses TRBV10-3 with TRBJ2-7; D gene uncertain. V lost 0 bases, J lost 3 bases, and 6 bases lay in between. Looked up from germline, CDR1 is ENHRY and CDR2 is SYGVKD. CDR3 length: 13 amino acids. The CDR3 DNA reads TGTGCCATCAGTGAGTCTGCAGTCTACGAGCAGTACTTC. Amino acids: CAISESAVYEQYF.

The sample holds one count of this clone. The V gene is TRBV5-1, the J gene TRBJ2-5; D is possibly TRBD2 (6 bases). Germline V gene data show CDR1 as SGHRS and CDR2 as YFSETQ. The V gene lost 1 base and the J gene lost 5 bases, with 12 bases spanning the gap. CDR3 length: 14 residues. DNA for the CDR3: TGCGCCAGCAGCTTGACTCCTAGCGAGGAGACCCAGTACTTC. Translation: CASSLTPSEETQYF.

Written as DNA, the CDR3 is TGTGCCAGCAGCGACCCGGCGGGAGGGGACTACGAGCAGTACTTC. Its protein is CASSDPAGGDYEQYF. The rearrangement uses TRBV6-6 and TRBJ2-7, with TRBD2 identical over 9 bases. Losses at the gene ends were 6 bases for V and 3 bases for J; bases not matched to a gene: 9. Germline-derived CDR1 and CDR2 are MNHNY and SVGAGI (reference sequence). The length of the CDR3 is 15 residues.

CDR3 amino acids: CASSKAKFGDSRLCTGELFF. The DNA of the CDR3 is TGTGCCAGCAGCAAAGCCAAGTTTGGGGACAGCCGCCTTTGCACCGGGGAGCTGTTTTTT. This sequence joins TRBV21-1 and TRBJ2-2; TRBD1, the D gene given by the table, was not confirmed from the DNA. TRBV21-1 is labeled a pseudogene. The CDR3 runs to 20 residues.

The chain has TRBV27 and TRBJ1-4, with D unclear. Germline V gene lookup returns CDR1 MNHEY and CDR2 SMNVEV (reference sequence). The V gene lost 9 bases and the J gene lost 4 bases, with 15 bases spanning the gap. This CDR3 comprises 14 residues. CDR3 amino acids: CASRRIRGNEKLFF. As DNA, the CDR3 is TGTGCCAGTCGAAGGATTCGGGGTAATGAAAAACTGTTTTTT. The variable domain in full, with the rest retrieved from reference TRBV27 and TRBJ1-4, is EAQVTQNPRYLITVTGKKLTVTCSQNMNHEYMSWYRQDPGLGLRQIYYSMNVEVTDKGDVPEGYKVSRKEKRNFPLILESPSPNQTSLYFCASRRIRGNEKLFFGSGTQLSVL.

This clone has just a few counts. The chain combines TRBV5-1 with TRBJ2-7; 11 nucleotides align to TRBD2. This CDR3 contains 17 residues. V trimming: 1 base; J trimming: 0 bases; junction bases outside the gene matches: 6. CDR1 is SGHRS, CDR2 YFSETQ, per germline. This chain's CDR3 is CASSLKRLAGGSYEQYF. The CDR3 bases are TGCGCCAGCAGCTTGAAGCGTCTAGCGGGAGGCTCCTACGAGCAGTACTTC.

The CDR3: CASSLDTYEQYF. CDR3 DNA sequence: TGTGCCAGCAGCTTGGACACCTACGAGCAGTACTTC. The chain links TRBV7-2 to TRBJ2-7; D is possibly TRBD1 (5 bases). Trimming took 3 bases from V and 2 from J, leaving 5 bases between them. CDR3 size: 12 residues. Germline CDR1 reads SGHTA; CDR2 reads FQGNSA.

The V call is TRBV5-1, the J call TRBJ2-3; 11 bases fit TRBD2. The CDR3 is 18 amino acids. Germline V lookup: CDR1 SGHRS, CDR2 YFSETQ. J was trimmed by 0 bases and V by 0 bases; bases with no gene match: 6. The CDR3 reads CASSLGLAGIISTDTQYF. Here the CDR3 DNA reads TGCGCCAGCAGCTTGGGACTAGCGGGGATCATCAGCACAGATACGCAGTATTTT.

The chain recombines TRBV4-1 with TRBJ1-1, with D possibly TRBD1 on 6 matching bases. Germline V CDR1 and CDR2: MGHRA, YSYEKL. The germline V and J ends were trimmed by 3 bases and 4 bases, with 12 bases remaining between them. The CDR3 loop spans 14 amino acids. CDR3 region: CASSQTGRFTEAFF. The CDR3 DNA sequence: TGCGCCAGCAGCCAGACAGGCCGGTTCACTGAAGCTTTCTTT.

The chain carries TRBV7-9 and TRBJ2-1, with D possibly matching TRBD2 (5 bases). V lost 3 bases and J lost 4, with 13 bases in between. The CDR3 runs 15 residues. The germline gives CDR1 SEHNR, CDR2 FQNEAQ (reference sequence). As DNA, the CDR3 is TGTGCCAGCAGCTTGAGGGCGGGCCCTTACAATGAGCAGTTCTTC. Amino acids: CASSLRAGPYNEQFF.

The J gene is TRBJ2-1, the V gene TRBV28; 7 bases agree with TRBD1. The CDR3 spans 16 residues. Looked up from germline, CDR1 is MDHEN and CDR2 is SYDVKM. After removal of 3 bases from V and 2 bases from J, the junction contained 7 bases not matched to a gene. The CDR3, as DNA: TGTGCCAGCAGTTTGGTGTTGAGGGGGCCCTACAATGAGCAGTTCTTC. As protein: CASSLVLRGPYNEQFF.

CDR3 sequence reads: CAWSVYGDTQYF. The CDR3 DNA follows: TGTGCCTGGAGTGTATACGGAGATACGCAGTATTTT. The J gene is TRBJ2-3, the V gene TRBV30, with D unclear. The length of the CDR3 is 12 residues. The germline V gene encodes CDR1 GTSNPN and CDR2 SVGIG (reference sequence). V lost 0 bases and J lost 5, with 6 bases in between.

V gene TRBV9 combines with J gene TRBJ1-3; tentative D call: TRBD1 (6 bases). V was shortened by 3 bases and J by 7 bases, with 8 bases between the two germline ends. CDR3 length: 12 residues. CDR1 SGDLS and CDR2 YYNGEE come from the germline V gene. CDR3 sequence (DNA): TGTGCCAGCAGCGAGGGGGGGAACACCATATATTTT. The encoded protein is CASSEGGNTIYF.

V gene TRBV28 combines with J gene TRBJ2-7, with D possibly TRBD1 on 6 matching bases. This CDR3 is 14 amino acids long. Germline V gene lookup returns CDR1 MDHEN and CDR2 SYDVKM. Trimming removed 0 bases at V and 4 bases at J, with 10 bases between. The CDR3 reads CASSLWDRQYEQYF. CDR3 DNA sequence: TGTGCCAGCAGTTTATGGGACAGACAATACGAGCAGTACTTC.

Only a few counts were recorded for this clone. The chain joins TRBV4-3 to TRBJ2-5; D is ambiguous. The closer fit of TRBJ2-7 to the DNA end suggests the J call may be wrong. CDR1 is LGHNA, CDR2 YSLEER, per germline. The CDR3 sequence is 13 residues long. For the CDR3, the DNA is TGCGCCAGCAGCCAAGACACCTCCTACGAGCAGTACTTC. This encodes CASSQDTSYEQYF.

The chain is built from TRBV9 and TRBJ1-1; TRBD1 might be the D (5 bases). V gave up 2 bases and J gave up 1 base, with 9 bases separating them. CDR1 SGDLS and CDR2 YYNGEE come from the germline V gene. CDR3 size: 14 residues. In DNA form, the CDR3 reads TGTGCCAGCAGCGTGGGACTGAAGAACACTGAAGCTTTCTTT. It encodes CASSVGLKNTEAFF.

V is TRBV7-2 and J is TRBJ2-1; 12 bases are shared with TRBD2. CDR3 length: 15 residues. Germline values: CDR1 SGHTA, CDR2 FQGNSA. The V and J ends lost 1 base and 9 bases, in that order; junction bases with no gene match: 4. The chain's CDR3 is CASSLGLAGGFEQFF. CDR3 DNA sequence: TGTGCCAGCAGCTTAGGCCTAGCGGGAGGGTTTGAGCAGTTCTTC. The whole variable domain, filled in from reference TRBV7-2 and TRBJ2-1, reads GAGVSQSPSNKVTEKGKDVELRCDPISGHTALYWYRQSLGQGLEFLIYFQGNSAPDKSGLPSDRFSAERTGGSVSTLTIQRTQQEDSAVYLCASSLGLAGGFEQFFGPGTRLTVL.

The genes are TRBV19 and TRBJ1-2; 8 bases line up with TRBD1. This CDR3 has 13 residues. The germline gives CDR1 LNHDA, CDR2 SQIVND (reference sequence). V gave up 6 bases and J gave up 5 bases; unmatched junction bases: 5. In DNA form, the CDR3 reads TGTGCCAGTAGGGGCGGACAGGGTTATGGCTACACCTTC. This encodes CASRGGQGYGYTF.

The genes are TRBV25-1 and TRBJ1-1, with TRBD1 matching over 9 bases. Trimming cost V 5 bases and J 10 bases; bases outside gene matches: 11. Germline lookup yields CDR1 MGHDK and CDR2 SYGVNS. The CDR3 loop spans 14 amino acids. The CDR3, as DNA: TGTGCCAGCAGTAGACCACAGGGGGCGACGGGAGCTTTCTTT. Translation gives CASSRPQGATGAFF. The full variable domain, in which reference TRBV25-1 and TRBJ1-1 provide the parts outside the CDR3, is EADIYQTPRYLVIGTGKKITLECSQTMGHDKMYWYQQDPGMELHLIHYSYGVNSTEKGDLSSESTVSRIRTEHFPLTLESARPSHTSQYLCASSRPQGATGAFFGQGTRLTVV.

The chain is built from TRBV28 and TRBJ2-7, with 12 bases that match TRBD1. The germline gives CDR1 MDHEN, CDR2 SYDVKM. This CDR3 is built from 15 residues. The V segment lost 3 bases and the J segment 6 bases; nucleotides outside the gene matches: 6. The CDR3 DNA sequence: TGTGCCAGCAGTTTTCTAGGGACAGGGGGCGTCGAGCAGTACTTC. Protein sequence: CASSFLGTGGVEQYF.

This sequence joins TRBV18 and TRBJ2-3, with 7 bases that match TRBD2. V dropped 1 base and J dropped 2; count of bases not matched to a gene: 9. The length of the CDR3 is 17 residues. Germline CDR1 KGHSH, CDR2 LQKENI. CDR3 bases: TGTGCCAGCTCACCACGTGGGAGCGGGACTCACACAGATACGCAGTATTTT. Translation gives CASSPRGSGTHTDTQYF.

The chain is built from TRBV6-5 and TRBJ2-5; 8 bases are a match to TRBD2. Per germline, CDR1 MNHEY and CDR2 SVGAGI. The CDR3 extends over 15 amino acids. J gave up 5 bases and V 6 bases, and 11 bases lay outside the gene matches. The CDR3, as DNA: TGTGCCAGCAGGGGTTCCGGGACTAGTGGGGAGACCCAGTACTTC. Translating gives CASRGSGTSGETQYF.

CDR3 coding DNA: TGTGCCAGCAGCACGTACAGGGAGGGGACCACAGATACGCAGTATTTT. Residues: CASSTYREGTTDTQYF. The rearrangement uses TRBV7-2 and TRBJ2-3, with D tentatively TRBD2 (7 bases). The CDR3 spans 16 residues. Trimming left V 5 bases short and J 2 bases short, with 17 bases between. Germline V CDR1 and CDR2: SGHTA, FQGNSA.

This clone has just one count. The rearrangement joins TRBV19 to TRBJ2-5; D perhaps matches TRBD2 (5 bases). The CDR3 sequence is 13 residues long. Germline V CDR1 and CDR2: LNHDA, SQIVND (reference sequence). The germline V and J ends were trimmed by 7 bases and 3 bases, with 12 bases remaining between them. CDR3 in amino acids: CASTPEGKETQYF. In nucleotides, the CDR3 is TGTGCCAGTACCCCTGAGGGTAAAGAGACCCAGTACTTC.

The rearrangement uses TRBV11-3 and TRBJ2-1; D call uncertain. This CDR3 spans 12 amino acids. The V end lost 1 base, the J end lost 9 bases, and 7 bases lay between the germline ends. Germline CDR1 reads SGHNT; CDR2 reads YENEEA. CDR3 in DNA: TGTGCCAGCAGCTTAGCCGGGTTTGAGCAGTTCTTC. This gives the protein CASSLAGFEQFF.

This clone has more than one count but fewer than ten. The chain joins TRBV28 to TRBJ2-7, with 8 bases identical to TRBD1. J lost 7 bases, V lost 2 bases, and 19 bases had no gene match. The CDR3 sequence is 18 residues long. The V gene's germline CDR1 is MDHEN and CDR2 SYDVKM. For the CDR3, the DNA is TGTGCCAGCAGTTTAATGGGGTTTGATGGGACAGGTGCTAGGGAGCAGTACTTC. Its translation: CASSLMGFDGTGAREQYF.

This rearrangement joins TRBV27 to TRBJ2-7, with TRBD1 matching 9 bases. V lost 4 bases and J lost 2; bases outside the gene matches: 3. The CDR3 totals 14 residues. Germline CDR1 reads MNHEY; CDR2 reads SMNVEV (reference sequence). The CDR3 DNA reads TGTGCCAGCAGTTATCGGGACAGGGCCTACGAGCAGTACTTC. It yields the protein CASSYRDRAYEQYF.

The chain uses TRBV5-4 and TRBJ1-2, with 7 nucleotides matching TRBD1. Trimming cost V 3 bases and J 5 bases; bases outside gene matches: 7. The CDR3 has 14 amino acids. The V gene's germline CDR1 is SGHNT and CDR2 YYREEE (reference sequence). The CDR3 protein is CASSSTGTEYGYTF. As DNA, the CDR3 is TGTGCCAGCAGCTCCACCGGGACAGAATATGGCTACACCTTC.